The source of this TCR beta chain is a study of T-cell memory formation after mild COVID-19. Findings of the study overall: While clones contracting from day 15 to 85 were balanced between CD4 and CD8, later expanders leaned CD4+.

The table lists this clonotype with a few counts. Its specificity is unknown. cDNA libraries for TCR alpha and TCR beta, carrying sample barcodes and UMIs, came from 5'RACE with constant-segment primers. TCRdb redid the calling of the 5' RACE reads with MiXCR, one entry per CDR3 protein. This table holds hundreds of thousands of distinct CDR3 sequences, about a sixth found once. This CDR3 contains 13 residues. Per germline, CDR1 MNHEY and CDR2 SVGAGI. V was clipped by 0 bases and J by 11 bases, with 13 bases between them. This TCR was sampled from a man younger than 35 who had mild COVID-19 (a few samples of this study predate the infection). Cell type and time point are not known. The J gene is TRBJ1-1, the V gene TRBV6-5, with D tentatively TRBD1 (6 bases). The sample consisted of PBMCs or a T cell subset sorted from them (not recorded which). The CDR3 protein is CASSYSIRGSAFF. The DNA for the CDR3 is TGTGCCAGCAGTTACTCGATAAGGGGGTCGGCTTTCTTT.